This T cell receptor beta chain comes out of a study of cytomegalovirus exposure and HLA in healthy donors. The study, taken as a whole, reports: Reports showed the classifier diagnosing cytomegalovirus status with high specificity and sensitivity.

13 Jbeta primers and 60 Vbeta primers were used for the PCR. The method was immunoSEQ multiplex PCR; TCRdb's version includes in-frame clones alone and lacks a portion of them. The data show 95,000 to 110,000 clones, with 77% seen just once and approximately 4.5% held by the top ten. In germline, CDR1 is MNHNY, CDR2 SVGAGI (reference sequence). Trimming removed 4 bases at V and 6 bases at J, with 18 bases between. The CDR3 is 15 amino acids. A remark on this clone: Its antigen is unidentified.

The chain employs TRBV6-6 and TRBJ1-1; a possible D gene is TRBD1 (5 bases). This clonotype originated in a male donor in good health and CMV-seronegative. What was sequenced was PBMCs. The CDR3 here is CASSSFWGGVAEAFF. The CDR3, as DNA: TGTGCCAGCAGTTCCTTCTGGGGGGGGGTTGCTGAAGCTTTCTTT.